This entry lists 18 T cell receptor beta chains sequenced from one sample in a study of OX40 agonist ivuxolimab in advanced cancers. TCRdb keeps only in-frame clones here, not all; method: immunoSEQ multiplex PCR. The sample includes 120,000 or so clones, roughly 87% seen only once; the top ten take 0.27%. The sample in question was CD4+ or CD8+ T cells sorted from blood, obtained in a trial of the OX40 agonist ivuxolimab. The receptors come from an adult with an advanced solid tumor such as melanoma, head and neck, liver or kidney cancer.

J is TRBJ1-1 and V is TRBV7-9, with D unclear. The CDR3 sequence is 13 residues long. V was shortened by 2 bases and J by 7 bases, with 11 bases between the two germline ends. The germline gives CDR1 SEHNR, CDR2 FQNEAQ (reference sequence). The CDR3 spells CASSLSLDLEAFF. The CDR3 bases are TGTGCCAGCAGCTTATCGCTTGACCTTGAAGCTTTCTTT.

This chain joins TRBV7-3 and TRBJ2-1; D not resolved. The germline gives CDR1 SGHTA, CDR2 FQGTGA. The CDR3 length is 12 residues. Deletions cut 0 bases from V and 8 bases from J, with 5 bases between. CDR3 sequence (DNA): TGTGCCAGCAGCTTAACAACGGATGAGCAGTTCTTC. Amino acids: CASSLTTDEQFF.

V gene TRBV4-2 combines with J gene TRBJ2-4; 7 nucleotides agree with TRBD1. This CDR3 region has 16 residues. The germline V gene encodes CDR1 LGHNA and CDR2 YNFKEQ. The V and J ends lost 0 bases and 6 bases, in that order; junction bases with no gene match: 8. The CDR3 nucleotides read TGTGCCAGCAGCCAAGATCTGAGGGACAGAAGAAACATTCAGTACTTC. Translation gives CASSQDLRDRRNIQYF.

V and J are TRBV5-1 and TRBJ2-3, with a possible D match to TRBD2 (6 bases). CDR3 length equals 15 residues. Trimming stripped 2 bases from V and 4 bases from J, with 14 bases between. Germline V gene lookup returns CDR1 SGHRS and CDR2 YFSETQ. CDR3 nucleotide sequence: TGCGCCAGCAGCTTCGGGGGAAAAGGGGCAGATACGCAGTATTTT. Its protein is CASSFGGKGADTQYF.

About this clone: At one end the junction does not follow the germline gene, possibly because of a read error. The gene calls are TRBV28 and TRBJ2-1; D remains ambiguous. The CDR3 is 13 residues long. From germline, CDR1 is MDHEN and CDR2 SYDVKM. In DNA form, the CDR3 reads TGTGCCAGCAATCCACCCTCCGACAATGAGCAGTTCTTC. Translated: CASNPPSDNEQFF. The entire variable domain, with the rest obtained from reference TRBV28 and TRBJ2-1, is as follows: DVKVTQSSRYLVKRTGEKVFLECVQDMDHENMFWYRQDPGLGLRLIYFSYDVKMKEKGDIPEGYSVSREKKERFSLILESASTNQTSMYLCASNPPSDNEQFFGPGTRLTVL.

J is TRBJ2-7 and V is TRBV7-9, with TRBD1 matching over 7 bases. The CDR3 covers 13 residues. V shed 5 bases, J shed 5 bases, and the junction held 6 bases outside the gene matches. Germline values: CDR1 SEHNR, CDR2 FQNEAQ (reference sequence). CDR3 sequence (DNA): TGTGCCAGCAGCCTCGGACAGGCTGACGAGCAGTACTTC. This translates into CASSLGQADEQYF.

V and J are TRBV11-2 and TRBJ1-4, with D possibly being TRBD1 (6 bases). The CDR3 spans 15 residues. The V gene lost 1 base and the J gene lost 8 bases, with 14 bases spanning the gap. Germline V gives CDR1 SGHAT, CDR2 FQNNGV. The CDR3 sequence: CASSLVQGGGEKLFF. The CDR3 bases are TGTGCCAGCAGCTTAGTACAAGGGGGTGGAGAAAAACTGTTTTTT.

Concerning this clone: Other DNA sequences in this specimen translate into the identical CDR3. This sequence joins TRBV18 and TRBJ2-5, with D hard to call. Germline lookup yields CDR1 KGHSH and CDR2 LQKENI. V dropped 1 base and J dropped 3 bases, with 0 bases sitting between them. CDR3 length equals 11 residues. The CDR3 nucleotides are TGTGCCAGCTCACCACAAGAGACCCAGTACTTC. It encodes CASSPQETQYF. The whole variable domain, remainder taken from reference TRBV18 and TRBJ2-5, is NAGVMQNPRHLVRRRGQEARLRCSPMKGHSHVYWYRQLPEEGLKFMVYLQKENIIDESGMPKERFSAEFPKEGPSILRIQQVVRGDSAAYFCASSPQETQYFGPGTRLLVL.

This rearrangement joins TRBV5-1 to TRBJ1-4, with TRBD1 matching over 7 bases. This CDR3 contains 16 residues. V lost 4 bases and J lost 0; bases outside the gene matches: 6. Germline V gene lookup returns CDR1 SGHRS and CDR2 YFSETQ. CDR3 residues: CASSPGTVATNEKLFF. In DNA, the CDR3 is TGCGCCAGCAGCCCTGGGACAGTTGCAACTAATGAAAAACTGTTTTTT.

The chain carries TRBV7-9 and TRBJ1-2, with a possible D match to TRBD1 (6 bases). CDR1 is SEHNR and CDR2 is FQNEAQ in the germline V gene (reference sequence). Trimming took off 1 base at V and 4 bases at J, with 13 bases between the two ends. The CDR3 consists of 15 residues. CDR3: CASSLGGPDSYGYTF. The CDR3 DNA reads TGTGCCAGCAGCTTAGGGGGGCCTGACAGCTATGGCTACACCTTC.

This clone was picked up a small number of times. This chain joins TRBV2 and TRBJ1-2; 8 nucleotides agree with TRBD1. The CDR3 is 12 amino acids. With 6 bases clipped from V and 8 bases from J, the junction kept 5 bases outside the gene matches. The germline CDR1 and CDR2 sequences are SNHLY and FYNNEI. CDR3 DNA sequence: TGTGCCAGCAGCGATGACAGGGGCGGCTACACCTTC. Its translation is CASSDDRGGYTF.

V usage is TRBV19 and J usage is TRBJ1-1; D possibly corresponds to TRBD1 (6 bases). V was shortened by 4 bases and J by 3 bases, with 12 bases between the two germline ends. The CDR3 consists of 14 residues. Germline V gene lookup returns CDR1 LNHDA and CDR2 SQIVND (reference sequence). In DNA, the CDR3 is TGTGCCAGTAGTACAAACAGGGCTGACACTGAAGCTTTCTTT. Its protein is CASSTNRADTEAFF.

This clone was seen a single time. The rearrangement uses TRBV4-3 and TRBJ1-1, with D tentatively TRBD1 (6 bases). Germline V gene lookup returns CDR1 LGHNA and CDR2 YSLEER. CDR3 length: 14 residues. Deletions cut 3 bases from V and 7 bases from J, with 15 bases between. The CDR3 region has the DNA TGCGCCAGCAGCCAGCTAAACAGGGAGGGTGAAGCTTTCTTT. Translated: CASSQLNREGEAFF.

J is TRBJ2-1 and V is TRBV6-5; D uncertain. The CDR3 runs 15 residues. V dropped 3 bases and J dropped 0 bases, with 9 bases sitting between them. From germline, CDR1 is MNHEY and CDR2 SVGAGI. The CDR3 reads CASSYSRSSYNEQFF. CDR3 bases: TGTGCCAGCAGTTATTCCCGGAGCTCCTACAATGAGCAGTTCTTC.

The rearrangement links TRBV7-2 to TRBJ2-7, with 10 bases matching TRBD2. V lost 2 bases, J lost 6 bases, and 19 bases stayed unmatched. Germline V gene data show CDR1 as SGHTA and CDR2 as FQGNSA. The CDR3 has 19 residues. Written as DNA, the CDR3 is TGTGCCAGCAGCTTAAGGAATGGGGCTAGCGGGAGACGTTCCGCCGAGCAGTACTTC. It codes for CASSLRNGASGRRSAEQYF.

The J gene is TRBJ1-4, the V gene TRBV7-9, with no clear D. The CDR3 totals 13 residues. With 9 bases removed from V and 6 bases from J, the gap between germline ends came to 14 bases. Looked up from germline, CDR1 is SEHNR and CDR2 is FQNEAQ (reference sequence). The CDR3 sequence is CASQVGQYEKLFF. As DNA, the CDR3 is TGTGCCAGTCAAGTCGGCCAGTATGAAAAACTGTTTTTT.

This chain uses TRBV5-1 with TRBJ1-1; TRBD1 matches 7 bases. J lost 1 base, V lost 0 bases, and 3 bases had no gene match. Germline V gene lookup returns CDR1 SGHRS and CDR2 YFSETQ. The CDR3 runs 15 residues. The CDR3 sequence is CASSLGQGENTEAFF. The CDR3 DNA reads TGCGCCAGCAGCTTGGGGCAGGGGGAGAACACTGAAGCTTTCTTT.

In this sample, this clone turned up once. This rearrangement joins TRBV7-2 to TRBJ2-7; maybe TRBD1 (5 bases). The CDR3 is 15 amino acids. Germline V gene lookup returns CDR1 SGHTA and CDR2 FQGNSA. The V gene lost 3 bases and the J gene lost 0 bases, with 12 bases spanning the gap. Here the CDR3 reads CASSFDRFLSYEQYF. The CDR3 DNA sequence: TGTGCCAGCAGCTTCGACAGATTTCTCTCCTACGAGCAGTACTTC.